This TCR beta chain emerged from a study of T cells in Graves' hyperthyroidism and ophthalmopathy. This clonotype was seen a few times. The CDR3 has 14 residues. CDR1 and CDR2 (germline): LGHNA, YSLEER. V lost 3 bases and J 3 bases, leaving 9 bases between the germline ends. RNA transcripts provided the source from which TCR beta CDR3 regions were amplified. The primer set for the first-round RT-PCR of the TCR CDR3 was HTBI. TCRdb passed the multiplex PCR reads through MiXCR, listing each CDR3 protein once. The sample has hundreds of thousands of distinct CDR3 sequences, around 42% seen once. The source is a woman aged 18 to 35 with Graves' hyperthyroidism. Sequenced: peripheral blood or thyroid tissue (not recorded which). This chain uses TRBV4-3 with TRBJ1-5; no clear D. As DNA, the CDR3 is TGCGCCAGCAGCCACCTTTATTCCAATCAGCCCCAGCATTTT. Translated, it gives CASSHLYSNQPQHF.